This TCR beta chain was documented in a study of blood T cells in healthy people across ages. The study's findings and limits: Compared with aged donors, long-lived donors showed fewer expanded clones, suggesting selection. Strong correlation existed between TCR beta diversity and naive T cell percentage.

Concerning this clonotype itself: Its antigen is currently unknown.

Aged about 6 to 95, donors were systemically healthy Caucasians from Russia. Next came a second PCR, run for about 7 to 12 cycles, which used a sample-barcoded 5' primer along with a J-beta primer mix. Each CDR3 protein gets one entry after TCRdb re-called the 5' RACE reads with MiXCR. The data show about a million distinct CDR3 sequences, around 48% seen once. This CDR3 spans 15 amino acids. Germline CDR1 reads MNHEY; CDR2 reads SVGAGI. J was trimmed by 5 bases and V by 0 bases; bases with no gene match: 4. The genes are TRBV6-5 and TRBJ1-1; TRBD1 aligns across 9 bases. The TCR originated in a man under 40 in good health. The sequenced material came from blood. In DNA, the CDR3 is TGTGCCAGCAGTTACTCTGGGACAGGGCAGACTGAAGCTTTCTTT. Translated, it gives CASSYSGTGQTEAFF.